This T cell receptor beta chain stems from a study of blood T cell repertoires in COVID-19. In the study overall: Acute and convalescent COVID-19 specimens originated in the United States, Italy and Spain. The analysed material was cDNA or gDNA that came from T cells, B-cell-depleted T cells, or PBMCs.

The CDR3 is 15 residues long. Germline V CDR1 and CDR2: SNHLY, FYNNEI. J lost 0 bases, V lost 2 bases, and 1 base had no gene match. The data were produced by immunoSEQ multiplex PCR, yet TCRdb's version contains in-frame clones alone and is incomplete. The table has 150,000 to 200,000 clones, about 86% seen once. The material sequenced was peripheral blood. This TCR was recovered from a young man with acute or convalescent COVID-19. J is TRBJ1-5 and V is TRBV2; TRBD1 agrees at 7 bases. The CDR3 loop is CASSEWTGSNQPQHF. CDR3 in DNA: TGTGCCAGCAGTGAATGGACAGGTAGCAATCAGCCCCAGCATTTT.